The rows below give T cell receptor beta chains drawn from one sample of a study of blood T cell repertoires in COVID-19. Produced via immunoSEQ multiplex PCR; TCRdb's table is partial and in-frame only. The table includes more than 200,000 clones, around 83% detected once. Sequenced input: peripheral blood. The receptors here all came from a man older than 75 with acute or convalescent COVID-19. CDR3s include the opening cysteine and the closing phenylalanine or tryptophan. Fields, in order: J gene, clone size, V gene, D gene, CDR3 protein, CDR3 DNA. A D gene is named only where the DNA matches it firmly. Rows may omit the clone size; those that give it use once, few, many or a size class.

TRBJ1-2 | . | TRBV29-1 | . | CSVEVGRGYTF | TGCAGCGTTGAAGTAGGGAGGGGCTACACCTTC
TRBJ2-7 | few | TRBV29-1 | TRBD1 | CSVGIRDRENVMTYEQYF | TGCAGCGTTGGAATCCGGGACAGGGAAAATGTAATGACCTACGAGCAGTACTTC
TRBJ2-3 | . | TRBV21-1 | . | CASGRGQGTDTQYF | TGTGCCAGTGGCCGTGGACAGGGCACAGATACGCAGTATTTT
TRBJ1-1 | . | TRBV18 | . | CASTLSPGMNTEAFF | TGTGCCAGCACTCTCTCCCCGGGGATGAACACTGAAGCTTTCTTT
TRBJ1-1 | . | TRBV4-2 | . | CASSQVGGNTEAFF | TGTGCCAGCAGCCAAGTGGGAGGGAACACTGAAGCTTTCTTT
TRBJ2-7 | . | TRBV5-1 | . | CASSVPGHLYEQYF | TGCGCCAGCAGTGTGCCGGGACACCTCTACGAGCAGTACTTC
TRBJ1-1 | . | TRBV5-5 | TRBD1 | CASSFVGTGRTEAFF | TGTGCCAGCAGCTTTGTCGGGACAGGGCGCACTGAAGCTTTCTTT
TRBJ1-4 | . | TRBV19 | TRBD1 | CASSRTGTGARATNEKLFF | TGTGCCAGTAGTAGGACCGGGACAGGGGCAAGGGCAACTAATGAAAAACTGTTTTTT
TRBJ1-6 | once | TRBV28 | . | CASSSRTLNSPLHF | TGTGCCAGCAGTTCGAGGACACTTAATTCACCCCTCCACTTT
TRBJ2-2 | . | TRBV11-2 | . | CASSPLGVAGQGGTGELFF | TGTGCCAGCAGCCCCCTAGGAGTCGCTGGACAGGGAGGGACCGGGGAGCTGTTTTTT
TRBJ2-5 | . | TRBV2 | . | CASSEAWHRTLETQYF | TGTGCCAGCAGTGAAGCCTGGCACAGGACGCTGGAGACCCAGTACTTC
TRBJ2-1 | . | TRBV27 | TRBD1 | CASRPGDRGNEQFF | TGTGCCAGCAGACCCGGGGACAGGGGGAATGAGCAGTTCTTC